This T cell receptor (beta chain) was obtained from a study of graft-versus-host responses after intestinal transplantation. Study summary: Induction using anti-thymocyte globulin, followed by tacrolimus and steroids for roughly 3 years, was given to all recipients. Overall study results and limits: High graft-versus-host to host-versus-graft clonal ratios were found in allografts of patients who had graft-donor T cell macrochimerism.

Clones were read by immunoSEQ multiplex PCR, and TCRdb kept only the in-frame ones, dropping some. The sample lists 130,000 to 150,000 clones, approximately 91% occurring once. About this clone itself: The antigen remains unidentified.

Trimming pared 4 bases from V and 6 bases from J, leaving 15 bases between. There are 14 residues in the CDR3. CDR1 SGDLS and CDR2 YYNGEE come from the germline V gene. The source is a human donor who received an intestinal transplant. The chain is built from TRBV9 and TRBJ2-3; TRBD1 might be the D (6 bases). The source was unstimulated CD4+ T cells sorted from spleen or lymph node cells, collected before intestinal transplant. The CDR3 DNA follows: TGTGCCAGCAGCCTTTTTGGGGGCGGCGATACGCAGTATTTT. The encoded protein is CASSLFGGGDTQYF.